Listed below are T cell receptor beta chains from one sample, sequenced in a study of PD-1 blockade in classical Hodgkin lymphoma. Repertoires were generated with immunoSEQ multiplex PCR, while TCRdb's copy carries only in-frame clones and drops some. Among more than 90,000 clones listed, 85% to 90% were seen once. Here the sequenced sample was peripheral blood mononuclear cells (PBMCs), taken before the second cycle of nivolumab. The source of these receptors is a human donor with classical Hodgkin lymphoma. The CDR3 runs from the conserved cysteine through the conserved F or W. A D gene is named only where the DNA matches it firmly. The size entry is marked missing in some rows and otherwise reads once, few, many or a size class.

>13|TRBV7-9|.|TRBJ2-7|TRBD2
CASSPTSGDEQYF
TGTGCCAGCAGCCCGACTAGCGGGGACGAGCAGTACTTC
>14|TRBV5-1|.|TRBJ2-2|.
CASSLVQGTGELFF
TGCGCCAGCAGCTTAGTACAGGGCACCGGGGAGCTGTTTTTT
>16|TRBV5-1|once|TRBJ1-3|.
CASSPGLFGSGNTIYF
TGCGCCAGCAGCCCGGGCCTTTTTGGCTCTGGAAACACCATATATTTT
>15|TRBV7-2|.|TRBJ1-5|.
CASSPAGQINQPQHF
TGTGCCAGCAGCCCAGCTGGACAGATCAATCAGCCCCAGCATTTT
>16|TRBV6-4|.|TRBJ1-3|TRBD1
CASRDPGQGVVGTIYF
TGTGCCAGCAGAGATCCGGGACAGGGGGTGGTCGGCACCATATATTTT
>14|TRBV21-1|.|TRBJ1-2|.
CASSKLGGNYGYTF
TGTGCCAGCAGCAAACTGGGCGGTAACTATGGCTACACCTTC
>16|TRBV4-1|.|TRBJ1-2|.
CASSQEPVAVNYGYTF
TGCGCCAGCAGCCAAGAGCCGGTGGCGGTTAACTATGGCTACACCTTC
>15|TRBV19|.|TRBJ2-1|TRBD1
CASNEGAGWFLGQFF
TGTGCCAGTAACGAGGGGGCGGGCTGGTTTCTTGGGCAGTTCTTC
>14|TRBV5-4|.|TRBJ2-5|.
CASSLPGRDETQYF
TGTGCCAGCAGCTTGCCGGGAAGGGACGAGACCCAGTACTTC
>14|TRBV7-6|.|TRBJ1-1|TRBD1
CASSLGTGNTEAFF
TGTGCCAGCAGCTTGGGGACAGGGAACACTGAAGCTTTCTTT
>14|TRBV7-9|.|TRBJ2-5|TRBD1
CASLQGVLEETQYF
TGTGCCAGCCTACAGGGGGTCTTGGAGGAGACCCAGTACTTC
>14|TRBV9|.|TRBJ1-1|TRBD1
CASSVGSGGTEAFF
TGTGCCAGCAGCGTAGGTTCAGGGGGCACTGAAGCTTTCTTT
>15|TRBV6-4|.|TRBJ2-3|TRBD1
CASSFGTGHSDTQYF
TGTGCCAGCAGTTTCGGGACAGGTCATTCAGATACGCAGTATTTT
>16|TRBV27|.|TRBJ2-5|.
CASSLSGPWQAPIQYF
TGTGCCAGCAGTTTATCCGGACCTTGGCAGGCCCCCATCCAGTACTTC
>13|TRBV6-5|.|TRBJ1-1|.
CASSYGTNTEAFF
TGTGCCAGCAGTTACGGGACAAACACTGAAGCTTTCTTT
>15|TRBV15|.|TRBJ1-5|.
CATSRDGRSNQPQHF
TGTGCCACCAGCAGAGACGGCAGGTCGAATCAGCCCCAGCATTTT
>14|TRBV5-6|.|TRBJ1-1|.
CASSLVGRHTEAFF
TGTGCCAGCAGCTTGGTCGGACGCCACACTGAAGCTTTCTTT
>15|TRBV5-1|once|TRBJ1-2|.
CASSPGRGANYGYTF
TGCGCCAGCAGCCCTGGTCGGGGTGCTAACTATGGCTACACCTTC
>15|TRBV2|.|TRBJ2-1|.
CASSVEGGFFNEQFF
TGTGCCAGCAGTGTTGAGGGGGGCTTTTTTAATGAGCAGTTCTTC
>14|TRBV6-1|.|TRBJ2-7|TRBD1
CASSEVQGGGEQYF
TGTGCCAGCAGTGAAGTACAGGGGGGTGGCGAGCAGTACTTC
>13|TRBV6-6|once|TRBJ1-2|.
CASRTAGVVGYTF
TGTGCCAGCCGAACGGCAGGGGTGGTTGGCTACACCTTC
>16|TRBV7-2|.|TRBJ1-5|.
CASSLYSGQPNQPQHF
TGTGCCAGCAGCCTCTACTCCGGACAGCCGAATCAGCCCCAGCATTTT
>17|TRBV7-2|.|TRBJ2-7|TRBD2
CASSPPPGSGATYEQYF
TGTGCCAGCAGCCCCCCCCCGGGGAGCGGGGCTACCTACGAGCAGTACTTC
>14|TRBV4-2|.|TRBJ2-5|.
CASSQGPGQETQYF
TGTGCCAGCAGCCAAGGGCCAGGGCAAGAGACCCAGTACTTC
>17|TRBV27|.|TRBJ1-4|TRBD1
CASSSPYRGTDLGKLFF
TGTGCCAGCAGTTCCCCCTACAGGGGGACTGACCTGGGGAAACTGTTTTTT
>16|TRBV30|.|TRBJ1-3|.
CAWSFLSGVSGNTIYF
TGTGCCTGGAGTTTCCTCTCAGGAGTCTCTGGAAACACCATATATTTT